This passage covers 3 T cell receptor beta chains from one sample sequenced in a study of T cell changes during pregnancy in multiple sclerosis. The data were produced by immunoSEQ multiplex PCR, yet TCRdb's version contains in-frame clones alone and is incomplete. The table lists 90,000 to 100,000 clones, about 92% of them singletons. Sequences were derived from peripheral blood, sampled in the first trimester of pregnancy. These TCRs come from a female donor with multiple sclerosis, enrolled in a pregnancy study.

The gene calls are TRBV9 and TRBJ1-2, with TRBD1 as a possible D gene (6 bases). V lost 3 bases, J lost 4 bases, and 16 bases lay in between. The CDR3 length is 15 residues. CDR1 SGDLS and CDR2 YYNGEE come from the germline V gene. The CDR3: CASSATGLDTYGYTF. DNA of the CDR3: TGTGCCAGCAGCGCAACAGGGTTGGACACCTATGGCTACACCTTC.

The CDR3 coding sequence is TGTGCCTGGAGTCAAGGGGCTGCCTATGGCTACACCTTC. Amino acids: CAWSQGAAYGYTF. The chain has TRBV30 and TRBJ1-2, with D possibly TRBD1 on 5 matching bases. The CDR3 totals 13 residues. Trimming shortened V by 2 bases and J by 4 bases, and 11 bases separated the two germline ends. Germline V gene data show CDR1 as GTSNPN and CDR2 as SVGIG (reference sequence).

The chain links TRBV28 to TRBJ1-2; possibly TRBD1 for D (6 bases). The germline V gene has CDR1 MDHEN and CDR2 SYDVKM. The CDR3 covers 14 residues. Trimming shortened V by 3 bases and J by 6 bases, and 14 bases separated the two germline ends. In DNA form, the CDR3 reads TGTGCCAGCAGTTTCGGGACAAATAGTGATGGCTACACCTTC. Amino acid sequence: CASSFGTNSDGYTF.